This entry lists 28 T cell receptor beta chains sequenced from one sample in a study of cytomegalovirus exposure and HLA in healthy donors. The assay was immunoSEQ multiplex PCR, and TCRdb's table has in-frame clones only and misses some. Of about 64,000 clones in the sample, 90% to 95% are singletons; the top ten hold 5.8%. Specimen: PBMCs. The receptors derive from a woman younger than 35 in good health and CMV-seropositive.

The rearrangement uses TRBV6-4 and TRBJ2-7, with 9 bases that match TRBD1. With 7 bases clipped from V and 2 bases from J, the junction kept 9 bases outside the gene matches. Germline CDR1 and CDR2: MRHNA and SNTAGT. The CDR3 is 15 residues long. CDR3 residues: CASIWGTGPTYEQYF. DNA of the CDR3: TGTGCCAGCATCTGGGGGACAGGGCCAACCTACGAGCAGTACTTC.

V is TRBV2 and J is TRBJ1-4, with 8 nucleotides matching TRBD1. Germline V gene data show CDR1 as SNHLY and CDR2 as FYNNEI. V shed 1 base and J 8 bases; nucleotides not matched to a gene: 6. The CDR3 is made up of 15 amino acids. Here the CDR3 reads CASSEGGTGNEKLFF. CDR3 in DNA: TGTGCCAGCAGTGAAGGGGGGACAGGAAACGAAAAACTGTTTTTT.

The chain joins TRBV19 to TRBJ1-5; the D gene is possibly TRBD1 (5 bases). From germline, CDR1 is LNHDA and CDR2 SQIVND (reference sequence). V was cut by 7 bases and J by 4 bases, with 14 bases left in between. This CDR3 is 14 amino acids long. DNA for the CDR3: TGTGCCAGTAATCCCACATCAGGGAATCAGCCCCAGCATTTT. Protein: CASNPTSGNQPQHF.

A single count supports this clone. The chain employs TRBV28 and TRBJ1-4; D may be TRBD1 (6 bases). Germline V gene data show CDR1 as MDHEN and CDR2 as SYDVKM. V lost 6 bases, J lost 8 bases, and 7 bases lay in between. The CDR3 spans 11 residues. The CDR3 nucleotides read TGTGCCAGCAGCACAGGGGAAAAACTGTTTTTT. This codes for CASSTGEKLFF.

The chain combines TRBV7-9 with TRBJ1-1; maybe TRBD1 (6 bases). V lost 4 bases and J 1 base, leaving 19 bases between the germline ends. Germline CDR1 reads SEHNR; CDR2 reads FQNEAQ (reference sequence). This CDR3 is 17 amino acids long. CDR3 in amino acids: CASSSLFRGFQNTEAFF. CDR3 nucleotide sequence: TGTGCCAGCAGCTCCCTTTTCAGGGGCTTTCAGAACACTGAAGCTTTCTTT.

This sequence joins TRBV7-8 and TRBJ2-5, with 13 bases aligning to TRBD2. CDR1 and CDR2 from the germline V gene are SGHVS and FQNEAQ. Germline trimming cut 4 bases from V and 5 bases from J; bases unmatched to any gene: 7. The length of the CDR3 is 16 residues. The DNA for the CDR3 is TGTGCCAGCAGCTCTCGGACTAGCGGGAGAAGGGAGACCCAGTACTTC. It specifies CASSSRTSGRRETQYF.

This chain joins TRBV6-4 and TRBJ1-2; D not resolved. Germline lookup yields CDR1 MRHNA and CDR2 SNTAGT. The V end was cut by 0 bases, the J end by 6 bases, with 11 bases between. CDR3 length: 14 residues. CDR3 residues: CASSDSSQLNGYTF. In DNA, the CDR3 is TGTGCCAGCAGTGACTCTTCACAGCTTAATGGCTACACCTTC.

The genes are TRBV29-1 and TRBJ2-5; D is possibly TRBD2 (6 bases). V lost 2 bases and J 5 bases, leaving 15 bases between the germline ends. The CDR3 contains 14 residues. From germline, CDR1 is SQVTM and CDR2 ANQGSEA. For the CDR3, the DNA is TGCAGCGTTGAACGGAGGGCGGGCCTGGAGACCCAGTACTTC. It codes for CSVERRAGLETQYF.

V usage is TRBV14 and J usage is TRBJ2-3; 8 bases are a match to TRBD2. CDR1 is SGHDN, CDR2 FVKESK, per germline. There are 15 residues in the CDR3. Losses at the gene ends were 4 bases for V and 3 bases for J; bases not matched to a gene: 6. CDR3: CASSPGLVPTDTQYF. The CDR3 DNA reads as TGTGCCAGCAGCCCGGGACTAGTTCCGACAGATACGCAGTATTTT.

The chain joins TRBV7-9 to TRBJ2-7; D perhaps matches TRBD2 (5 bases). CDR1 and CDR2 (germline): SEHNR, FQNEAQ (reference sequence). With 8 bases removed from V and 0 bases from J, the gap between germline ends came to 11 bases. This CDR3 comprises 13 residues. The CDR3 loop reads CASSSGHSYEQYF. CDR3 bases: TGTGCCAGCTCCAGCGGCCACTCCTACGAGCAGTACTTC.

The chain recombines TRBV27 with TRBJ2-1; TRBD2 agrees at 9 bases. CDR3 length equals 19 residues. Germline CDR1 reads MNHEY; CDR2 reads SMNVEV (reference sequence). Trimming removed 2 bases from V and 2 bases from J; junction bases left unmatched: 13. CDR3 nucleotides: TGTGCCAGCAGTTTACTAGCGGGAACGATGAGCCGCCCCTACAATGAGCAGTTCTTC. Translated: CASSLLAGTMSRPYNEQFF.

The chain is built from TRBV7-9 and TRBJ2-7, with D possibly being TRBD2 (6 bases). The V end lost 1 base, the J end lost 6 bases, and 13 bases lay between the germline ends. The CDR3 is 14 amino acids. Germline lookup yields CDR1 SEHNR and CDR2 FQNEAQ (reference sequence). The CDR3 nucleotides are TGTGCCAGCAGCTTAGGAGGGTTGGGGGGCGAGCAGTACTTC. This gives the protein CASSLGGLGGEQYF.

This chain joins TRBV2 and TRBJ2-7, with TRBD1 matching 7 bases. CDR3 length: 14 residues. Germline CDR1 and CDR2: SNHLY and FYNNEI. Losses at the gene ends were 10 bases for V and 3 bases for J; bases not matched to a gene: 12. As DNA, the CDR3 is TGTGCCACGTTGACAGGGAGAGGGATCTACGAGCAGTACTTC. Its protein product is CATLTGRGIYEQYF.

A remark on this clone: Different DNA sequences within this sample yield the same CDR3. This chain links TRBV19 with TRBJ2-7; 7 bases are a match to TRBD2. The CDR3 is 14 amino acids. Germline CDR1 is LNHDA and CDR2 is SQIVND (reference sequence). V shed 3 bases and J 1 base; nucleotides not matched to a gene: 3. The CDR3 loop reads CASSIGGGSYEQYF. The CDR3 DNA follows: TGTGCCAGTAGTATTGGGGGGGGTTCCTACGAGCAGTACTTC.

The gene calls are TRBV30 and TRBJ2-1, with D perhaps TRBD2 (5 bases). Germline V gene sequence: CDR1 GTSNPN, CDR2 SVGIG (reference sequence). Trimming removed 0 bases at V and 3 bases at J, with 18 bases between. The CDR3 is made up of 17 amino acids. The CDR3 sequence: CAWSVQGGNLFYNEQFF. The CDR3 DNA follows: TGTGCCTGGAGTGTACAAGGAGGAAACCTCTTCTACAATGAGCAGTTCTTC.

The V gene is TRBV18, the J gene TRBJ2-3; D might be TRBD2 (6 bases). V was pared by 3 bases and J by 0 bases, with 7 bases between. The CDR3 covers 14 residues. The V gene's germline CDR1 is KGHSH and CDR2 LQKENI. CDR3 amino acids: CASSPGSSTDTQYF. DNA of the CDR3: TGTGCCAGCTCACCCGGGAGTAGCACAGATACGCAGTATTTT.

The genes are TRBV23-1 and TRBJ2-3, with 9 bases identical to TRBD2. TRBV23-1 is an open reading frame whose function is uncertain. V shed 3 bases, J shed 6 bases, and the junction held 13 bases outside the gene matches. CDR3 length: 17 residues. The CDR3 DNA is TGCGCCAGCAGTCACCCCCTTTGGCGGGAGGGTTGTGATACGCAGTATTTT. Its translation is CASSHPLWREGCDTQYF.

The gene calls are TRBV6-4 and TRBJ2-7; TRBD1 is a possible D gene (6 bases). The ends were cut back, 6 bases at V and 2 bases at J, with 8 bases in the middle. The CDR3 loop spans 12 amino acids. The germline V gene encodes CDR1 MRHNA and CDR2 SNTAGT. CDR3 coding DNA: TGTGCCAGCAGGAGGGACACCTACGAGCAGTACTTC. This codes for CASRRDTYEQYF.

The V call is TRBV5-1, the J call TRBJ1-4, with D tentatively TRBD1 (5 bases). CDR3 length: 14 amino acids. V was shortened by 4 bases and J by 8 bases, with 15 bases between the two germline ends. CDR1 is SGHRS and CDR2 is YFSETQ in the germline V gene. The CDR3 reads CASSPGLEGEKLFF. In DNA form, the CDR3 reads TGCGCCAGCAGCCCGGGATTGGAGGGGGAAAAACTGTTTTTT.

V is TRBV9 and J is TRBJ2-2, with 9 bases aligning to TRBD1. V was pared by 2 bases and J by 4 bases, with 6 bases of the junction left unmatched. Germline CDR1 is SGDLS and CDR2 is YYNGEE. This CDR3 is 16 amino acids long. The CDR3 here is CASSVEQGAPTGELFF. The CDR3 DNA reads as TGTGCCAGCAGCGTCGAACAGGGGGCGCCCACCGGGGAGCTGTTTTTT. Full variable domain (remainder filled in from reference TRBV9 and TRBJ2-2): DSGVTQTPKHLITATGQRVTLRCSPRSGDLSVYWYQQSLDQGLQFLIQYYNGEERAKGNILERFSAQQFPDLHSELNLSSLELGDSALYFCASSVEQGAPTGELFFGEGSRLTVL.

The V and J genes are TRBV6-6 and TRBJ2-1; 11 bases line up with TRBD1. The V gene's germline CDR1 is MNHNY and CDR2 SVGAGI (reference sequence). The CDR3 is 14 residues long. V lost 6 bases, J lost 7 bases, and 5 bases stayed unmatched. In nucleotides, the CDR3 is TGTGCCAGCAGGTCCGGGACAGGGGGAAATGAGCAGTTCTTC. It codes for CASRSGTGGNEQFF.

The chain combines TRBV6-5 with TRBJ1-2, with 7 bases matching TRBD1. Germline V CDR1 and CDR2: MNHEY, SVGAGI. The CDR3 covers 14 residues. J gave up 2 bases and V 6 bases, and 6 bases lay outside the gene matches. The CDR3 spells CASSTTGFNYGYTF. DNA for the CDR3: TGTGCCAGCAGCACGACAGGGTTCAACTATGGCTACACCTTC.

This clone was observed a handful of times. This rearrangement joins TRBV6-5 to TRBJ2-4; the match to TRBD2 covers 7 bases. This CDR3 contains 15 residues. In germline, CDR1 is MNHEY, CDR2 SVGAGI. V lost 7 bases and J lost 0; bases outside the gene matches: 6. The CDR3 nucleotides are TGTGCCAGCAACCCAGTAGCGGGAGCCAAAAACATTCAGTACTTC. Its protein product is CASNPVAGAKNIQYF.

The chain uses TRBV5-1 and TRBJ2-3; 9 nucleotides agree with TRBD1. Germline loops: CDR1 SGHRS, CDR2 YFSETQ. V was clipped by 4 bases and J by 3 bases; unmatched bases: 9. The CDR3 is 16 amino acids. The DNA of the CDR3 is TGCGCCAGCAGCGGGTGGCGGGACAGGGAAACAGATACGCAGTATTTT. Residues: CASSGWRDRETDTQYF. Full variable domain (missing parts from reference TRBV5-1 and TRBJ2-3): KAGVTQTPRYLIKTRGQQVTLSCSPISGHRSVSWYQQTPGQGLQFLFEYFSETQRNKGNFPGRFSGRQFSNSRSEMNVSTLELGDSALYLCASSGWRDRETDTQYFGPGTRLTVL.

The CDR3 spells CASSLGFRGSYGYTF. The CDR3 nucleotides are TGTGCCAGCAGCTTAGGATTTCGGGGGAGCTATGGCTACACCTTC. This rearrangement joins TRBV7-2 to TRBJ1-2, with D possibly being TRBD1 (5 bases). The V gene's germline CDR1 is SGHTA and CDR2 FQGNSA. CDR3 length: 15 residues. V was clipped by 1 base and J by 4 bases, with 13 bases between them.

The chain employs TRBV27 and TRBJ2-7, with TRBD2 as a possible D gene (6 bases). Germline values: CDR1 MNHEY, CDR2 SMNVEV (reference sequence). V was pared by 1 base and J by 5 bases, with 15 bases between. This CDR3 contains 15 residues. CDR3 sequence: CASSLWGDGRDEQYF. Written as DNA, the CDR3 is TGTGCCAGCAGTTTATGGGGGGACGGGCGAGACGAGCAGTACTTC.

The chain couples TRBV2 to TRBJ1-6; D gene unclear. The CDR3 runs to 14 residues. Trimming removed 8 bases at V and 7 bases at J, with 15 bases between. The germline V gene encodes CDR1 SNHLY and CDR2 FYNNEI. CDR3 residues: CASVAARINSPLHF. Written as DNA, the CDR3 is TGTGCCAGCGTAGCGGCGCGAATCAATTCACCCCTCCACTTT.

V usage is TRBV19 and J usage is TRBJ1-2; 8 bases fit TRBD1. Looked up from germline, CDR1 is LNHDA and CDR2 is SQIVND (reference sequence). V dropped 1 base and J dropped 13; count of bases not matched to a gene: 14. The CDR3 runs 15 residues. The CDR3 DNA reads as TGTGCCAGTAGTATAGGGAAGACAGGGGCCTATGGCAGCACCTTC. Translation gives CASSIGKTGAYGSTF.